This T cell receptor (beta chain) appears in the sequencing data of a study of cytomegalovirus exposure and HLA in healthy donors. The PCR contained 60 Vbeta and 13 Jbeta primers. The data were produced by immunoSEQ multiplex PCR, yet TCRdb's version contains in-frame clones alone and is incomplete. Found here are roughly 120,000 clones, 74% of them singletons; the top ten hold around 5%. The CDR3 loop spans 13 amino acids. The V and J ends lost 3 bases and 4 bases respectively, with 10 bases between them. Germline CDR1 and CDR2: SGHRS and YFSETQ. This clonotype was sampled from a man in his thirties or forties in good health and CMV-seropositive. Sequencing was done on a sample of PBMCs. The chain couples TRBV5-1 to TRBJ1-2; D is uncertain. DNA of the CDR3: TGCGCCAGCAGCTCCGGCGGGAGCTATGGCTACACCTTC. Translated, it gives CASSSGGSYGYTF. The full variable domain, its missing parts supplied by reference TRBV5-1 and TRBJ1-2, is KAGVTQTPRYLIKTRGQQVTLSCSPISGHRSVSWYQQTPGQGLQFLFEYFSETQRNKGNFPGRFSGRQFSNSRSEMNVSTLELGDSALYLCASSSGGSYGYTFGSGTRLTVV.